The clone carrying this TCR beta chain was counted at least ten times. Its specificity is not known. Listed TCR primers and previously described methods were used for bulk TCR libraries. TCRdb ran MiXCR on the PCR reads and lists one entry per CDR3 protein. The data show fewer than 350,000 distinct CDR3 sequences, with roughly 24% seen just once and about 0.74% held by the top ten. This record belongs to a study of molecular identifiers for immune sequencing clone quantification. Findings and caveats of the study: Clonotypes topping 20 RNA copies carried over 99% of effector molecules but under 1% of naive ones.

Trimming took 5 bases from V and 4 from J; bases not matched to a gene: 7. Germline CDR1 reads SGHTA; CDR2 reads FQGNSA. This CDR3 has 16 residues. From 20,000 to 1,000,000 sorted cells, naive CD8 libraries were generated with 10%, 30% or 50% RNA. The origin of this receptor is a human donor in good health. Some libraries in this study had Jurkat cell RNA spiked in. The rearrangement joins TRBV7-2 to TRBJ2-1; TRBD2 agrees at 11 bases. The material sequenced was naive CD8+ T cells from blood, with Jurkat cell RNA spiked in. Documented subset: FACS-sorted CD8+CD4-CCR7+CD45RA+ naive T cells. CDR3: CASSHTSGGLYNEQFF. DNA for the CDR3: TGTGCCAGCAGCCACACTAGCGGGGGCCTATACAATGAGCAGTTCTTC.